The T cell receptor beta chain described here comes from a study of blood T cells in healthy people across ages. The study, taken as a whole, reports: A conclusive naive versus antigen-experienced comparison was prevented by the unsorted PBMCs.

Alongside a J-beta primer mix, a sample-barcoded 5' primer served in a second PCR lasting about 6 to 11 cycles. TCRdb recomputed calls from the 5' RACE reads with MiXCR, one row per CDR3 protein. In the table there are fewer than 900,000 distinct CDR3 sequences, about 36% of which are singletons. Each sample yielded at least 5 micrograms of PBMC total RNA. Remarks on this clonotype: Its specificity is not known.

This receptor was taken from a man younger than 35 in good health. The sample consisted of blood.

CDR3 DNA: TGTGCCAGCAGCTTAAGCGATCAAAGCAGGGGAGCTGGCAATGAGCAGTTCTTC. Translating gives CASSLSDQSRGAGNEQFF. V usage is TRBV7-9 and J usage is TRBJ2-1; tentatively, D is TRBD1 (6 bases). The CDR3 spans 18 residues. Trimming stripped 2 bases from V and 6 bases from J, with 23 bases between. Germline V gene lookup returns CDR1 SEHNR and CDR2 FQNEAQ (reference sequence).